This entry lists 12 T cell receptor beta chains sequenced from one sample in a study of control samples from healthy donors and cancer patients. Profiled with immunoSEQ multiplex PCR; TCRdb holds only in-frame clones, not every one. The table shows approximately 230,000 clones, with more than 65% occurring only once. Sequenced input: PBMCs. The receptor set was obtained from a woman between 55 and 75 years old with lung cancer.

The chain is built from TRBV18 and TRBJ1-2; 11 bases fit TRBD1. V was clipped by 4 bases and J by 8 bases; unmatched bases: 12. Germline CDR1 is KGHSH and CDR2 is LQKENI. CDR3 length: 16 residues. CDR3 in amino acids: CASSQGQGGARGGYTF. CDR3 sequence (DNA): TGTGCCAGCTCACAGGGACAGGGGGGCGCGAGAGGCGGCTACACCTTC.

J is TRBJ1-3 and V is TRBV5-1; possibly TRBD1 for D (5 bases). Between the trimmed V and J ends, which lost 3 bases and 4 bases, there was a span of 11 bases. Germline V lookup: CDR1 SGHRS, CDR2 YFSETQ. This CDR3 has 14 residues. The CDR3 sequence: CASSSSGPGNTIYF. The CDR3 DNA reads TGCGCCAGCAGCTCATCAGGGCCAGGAAACACCATATATTTT.

The V and J genes are TRBV18 and TRBJ2-5; 11 bases line up with TRBD1. The junction had 7 bases not matched to a gene; V was cut back by 3 bases and J by 4 bases. CDR3 length: 16 residues. The germline gives CDR1 KGHSH, CDR2 LQKENI. This CDR3 reads CASSPIGQGAGETQYF. CDR3 nucleotides: TGTGCCAGCTCACCGATTGGACAGGGGGCGGGAGAGACCCAGTACTTC.

The chain combines TRBV5-1 with TRBJ2-1; 10 bases agree with TRBD2. The CDR3 is made up of 17 amino acids. CDR1 is SGHRS and CDR2 is YFSETQ in the germline V gene. V trimming: 0 bases; J trimming: 5 bases; junction bases outside the gene matches: 8. The CDR3 nucleotides are TGCGCCAGCAGCTTGGACCCAGCGGGAGGGCCCCACAATGAGCAGTTCTTC. It specifies CASSLDPAGGPHNEQFF.

This clone was detected only once. This chain connects TRBV5-1 to TRBJ2-1; 10 positions agree with TRBD2. Germline lookup yields CDR1 SGHRS and CDR2 YFSETQ. This CDR3 contains 14 residues. V trimming: 5 bases; J trimming: 9 bases; junction bases outside the gene matches: 8. The CDR3 is CASRVELAGGEQFF. The CDR3 nucleotides read TGCGCCAGCAGAGTAGAATTAGCGGGAGGTGAGCAGTTCTTC.

This clone was seen a single time. The genes are TRBV5-1 and TRBJ1-2; D is unresolved. Germline assignment: CDR1 SGHRS and CDR2 YFSETQ. The CDR3 contains 13 residues. Deletions cut 4 bases from V and 3 bases from J, with 10 bases between. The CDR3 DNA reads TGCGCCAGCAGCCCGGCCCACGACTATGGCTACACCTTC. Amino acids: CASSPAHDYGYTF. Using reference TRBV5-1 and TRBJ1-2 for the parts outside the CDR3, the full variable domain is KAGVTQTPRYLIKTRGQQVTLSCSPISGHRSVSWYQQTPGQGLQFLFEYFSETQRNKGNFPGRFSGRQFSNSRSEMNVSTLELGDSALYLCASSPAHDYGYTFGSGTRLTVV.

The chain uses TRBV28 and TRBJ1-1, with a possible D match to TRBD1 (6 bases). V dropped 3 bases and J dropped 10 bases, with 15 bases sitting between them. CDR1 is MDHEN, CDR2 SYDVKM, per germline. The CDR3 contains 13 residues. The CDR3 DNA reads as TGTGCCAGCAGTTTCGGTGGGGGCTATCGAGCTTTCTTT. Encoded protein: CASSFGGGYRAFF.

DNA of the CDR3: TGTGCCAGCAGCTTTTCGGTCGATGCAGGACACCGGGTTACGCCCCAGCATTTT. Translation: CASSFSVDAGHRVTPQHF. The rearrangement uses TRBV7-3 and TRBJ1-5; D possibly corresponds to TRBD1 (5 bases). Germline V lookup: CDR1 SGHTA, CDR2 FQGTGA. Trimming stripped 3 bases from V and 9 bases from J, with 27 bases between. The CDR3 is 18 amino acids. The whole variable domain, filled in from reference TRBV7-3 and TRBJ1-5, reads GAGVSQTPSNKVTEKGKYVELRCDPISGHTALYWYRQSLGQGPEFLIYFQGTGAADDSGLPNDRFFAVRPEGSVSTLKIQRTERGDSAVYLCASSFSVDAGHRVTPQHFGDGTRLSIL.

The table lists this clone with a few counts. CDR3 in DNA: TGTGCCAGCAGTGAATTCGACGTTCCTAACTATGGCTACACCTTC. Its translation is CASSEFDVPNYGYTF. This rearrangement joins TRBV6-1 to TRBJ1-2; D is ambiguous. This CDR3 region has 15 residues. Trimming shortened V by 2 bases and J by 0 bases, and 10 bases separated the two germline ends. Germline CDR1 MNHNS, CDR2 SASEGT.

The chain combines TRBV19 with TRBJ1-1; TRBD1 agrees at 9 bases. The CDR3 covers 14 residues. V lost 5 bases and J lost 6; bases outside the gene matches: 7. CDR1 and CDR2 from the germline V gene are LNHDA and SQIVND (reference sequence). The DNA of the CDR3 is TGTGCCAGTAGTCCTACAGGGGGCCAGGCTGAAGCTTTCTTT. As protein: CASSPTGGQAEAFF. The full variable domain, rest sourced from reference TRBV19 and TRBJ1-1, is DGGITQSPKYLFRKEGQNVTLSCEQNLNHDAMYWYRQDPGQGLRLIYYSQIVNDFQKGDIAEGYSVSREKKESFPLTVTSAQKNPTAFYLCASSPTGGQAEAFFGQGTRLTVV.

The chain combines TRBV14 with TRBJ2-4; D assignment may be TRBD1 or TRBD2 (5 bases each). Germline CDR1 reads SGHDN; CDR2 reads FVKESK. Trimming cost V 4 bases and J 7 bases, with 11 bases left between them. The CDR3 has 13 residues. The CDR3 nucleotides read TGTGCCAGCAGCCCGGGACGAAGGAACATTCAGTACTTC. Amino acids: CASSPGRRNIQYF.

The chain is built from TRBV6-6 and TRBJ1-2; no clear D gene. V dropped 2 bases and J dropped 7 bases, with 8 bases sitting between them. Per the germline V gene, CDR1 is MNHNY and CDR2 is SVGAGI (reference sequence). The CDR3 consists of 12 residues. The CDR3 DNA reads as TGTGCCAGCAGTTACGCCGGGTCTGGCTACACCTTC. This codes for CASSYAGSGYTF.